This TCR beta chain appears in the sequencing data of a study of glioma-infiltrating T cells. The junction had 8 bases not matched to a gene; V was cut back by 5 bases and J by 3 bases. The CDR3 length is 15 residues. In germline, CDR1 is MNHEY, CDR2 SMNVEV (reference sequence). General study results and limits: Tissue-blood divergence was below expectation in non-neoplastic patients, above in gliomas.

Regarding this clonotype: Its antigen is not known.

Amplification of TCR alpha and beta CDR3 regions from RNA used iRepertoire nested multiplex PCR. Tissue mRNA or PBMC total RNA, 100-400 ng, went into one-step reverse transcription and amplification. TCRdb redid the calling of the multiplex PCR reads with MiXCR, one entry per CDR3 protein. The table has over 140,000 distinct CDR3 sequences, roughly two fifths seen once; the top ten hold more than 15%. Source material: glioma tissue, nonneoplastic brain tissue, or PBMCs (not recorded which). The source of this sequence is a human donor with low-grade glioma or glioblastoma, undergoing nonglioma brain surgery, or in good health (not recorded which). The chain joins TRBV27 to TRBJ2-3, with TRBD2 identical over 7 bases. CDR3 coding DNA: TGTGCCAGCAGTGACCCCGGGACTATAACAGATACGCAGTATTTT. Amino acid sequence: CASSDPGTITDTQYF.